The 9 T cell receptor beta chains below all came from one sample that was sequenced in a study of response to subunit inactivated influenza vaccine. TCRdb independently ran MiXCR on the RT-PCR reads; one entry per CDR3 protein. The table includes 650,000 to 800,000 distinct CDR3 sequences, approximately 17% detected once. This specimen was PBMCs from blood, taken more than 4 days after vaccination. The receptor set was obtained from a middle-aged man who received an inactivated influenza vaccine.

This clonotype was seen only once. The CDR3: CASRDPPDTQYF. The CDR3 coding sequence is TGTGCCAGCAGGGATCCCCCAGATACGCAGTATTTT. The gene calls are TRBV6-2 or TRBV6-3 and TRBJ2-3; D not resolved. Per the germline V gene, CDR1 is MNHEY and CDR2 is SVGEGT. This CDR3 contains 12 residues. The germline V and J ends were trimmed by 6 bases and 4 bases, with 8 bases remaining between them.

The V call is TRBV4-3, the J call TRBJ2-3; D unresolved. Germline CDR1 LGHNA, CDR2 YSLEER. CDR3 length: 16 residues. V was cut by 4 bases and J by 2 bases, with 16 bases left in between. CDR3 DNA sequence: TGCGCCAGCAGCCCCATTGGGGATTGGAACACAGATACGCAGTATTTT. As protein: CASSPIGDWNTDTQYF.

The chain links TRBV19 to TRBJ1-2; TRBD1 aligns across 9 bases. After removal of 5 bases from V and 4 bases from J, the junction contained 5 bases not matched to a gene. Germline V lookup: CDR1 LNHDA, CDR2 SQIVND (reference sequence). The CDR3 spans 14 residues. CDR3 sequence (DNA): TGTGCCAGTAGTGGGGGACAGGGAAGCTATGGCTACACCTTC. This gives the protein CASSGGQGSYGYTF.

The sample holds many counts of this clonotype. V is TRBV4-1 and J is TRBJ1-3, with a weak D call TRBD1 (5 bases). Germline V gene sequence: CDR1 MGHRA, CDR2 YSYEKL. V shed 3 bases and J shed 0 bases, with 9 bases lying between them. The CDR3 sequence is 15 residues long. In DNA, the CDR3 is TGCGCCAGCAGCCAGGGGGGGAACTCTGGAAACACCATATATTTT. Residues: CASSQGGNSGNTIYF.

The chain is built from TRBV20-1 and TRBJ2-1, with TRBD2 matching 10 bases. J lost 6 bases, V lost 1 base, and 6 bases had no gene match. The CDR3 length is 15 residues. Germline CDR1 reads DFQATT; CDR2 reads SNEGSKA (reference sequence). The CDR3 coding sequence is TGCAGTGCTAGAGCACCGGGACTAGCGTCCAATGAGCAGTTCTTC. It yields the protein CSARAPGLASNEQFF.

This clonotype has more than one count but fewer than ten. The V call is TRBV5-1, the J call TRBJ1-6; possible D gene TRBD1, 5 bases. Trimming stripped 4 bases from V and 10 bases from J, with 21 bases between. The length of the CDR3 is 16 residues. The germline gives CDR1 SGHRS, CDR2 YFSETQ. The CDR3: CASSHRDAIDGSPLHF. CDR3 DNA sequence: TGCGCCAGCAGCCACCGGGACGCCATCGATGGGTCACCCCTCCACTTT.

Here the CDR3 reads CSASKSRMDEIQYF. CDR3 DNA sequence: TGCAGTGCGAGTAAAAGCAGGATGGATGAAATTCAGTACTTC. The chain combines TRBV20-1 with TRBJ2-4; D unclear. This CDR3 has 14 amino acids. In germline, CDR1 is DFQATT, CDR2 SNEGSKA (reference sequence). Trimming shortened V by 6 bases and J by 10 bases, and 22 bases separated the two germline ends.

This clonotype has ten or more counts. The chain is built from TRBV5-1 and TRBJ2-7, with a weak D call TRBD2 (5 bases). The V gene's germline CDR1 is SGHRS and CDR2 YFSETQ. The CDR3 contains 15 residues. V shed 0 bases and J shed 1 base, with 11 bases lying between them. CDR3 bases: TGCGCCAGCAGCTTGGGGCATGGAGGTTCCTACGAGCAGTACTTC. As protein: CASSLGHGGSYEQYF.

The sample holds one count of this clonotype. The gene calls are TRBV2 and TRBJ1-3; TRBD1 aligns across 7 bases. The CDR3 sequence is 15 residues long. Germline CDR1 is SNHLY and CDR2 is FYNNEI. J was trimmed by 0 bases and V by 3 bases; bases with no gene match: 2. CDR3 nucleotides: TGTGCCAGCAGTGACCGGACAGGCTCTGGAAACACCATATATTTT. Amino acids: CASSDRTGSGNTIYF.